This T cell receptor (beta chain) was sequenced during a study of blood T cell repertoires in COVID-19. Study-wide context: The study drew acute and convalescent COVID-19 samples from the United States, Italy and Spain. In each case, the material was cDNA or gDNA derived from T cells, B-cell-depleted T cells, or PBMCs.

This CDR3 comprises 14 residues. V lost 6 bases and J 3 bases, leaving 14 bases between the germline ends. Germline values: CDR1 SEHNR, CDR2 FQNEAQ (reference sequence). As processed by the authors: For nucleated cells, counts were estimated from reference gene primer amplification. Sequencing used immunoSEQ multiplex PCR; TCRdb keeps in-frame clones, though not all of them. For V, J and clone size, that table is used; D and trimming come from the DNA. The sample contains approximately 250,000 clones, 84% of which appear only once. The material sequenced was peripheral blood. The clonotype originates from a woman aged 40 to 50 who had recovered from COVID-19. V usage is TRBV7-9 and J usage is TRBJ1-1, with TRBD1 as a possible D gene (6 bases). The CDR3 nucleotides read TGTGCCAGCAGGGAACAGGGATTGGACACTGAAGCTTTCTTT. Its translation is CASREQGLDTEAFF.